This T cell receptor beta chain was recovered during a study of T-cell memory formation after mild COVID-19. Study-level findings and limits: Pre-infection memory already had some responding clones, implying cross-reactive memory joined.

From the 5' RACE reads, TCRdb called clonotypes with MiXCR, one entry per CDR3 protein. The data show roughly 620,000 distinct CDR3 sequences, 15% to 20% seen once. Note on this clonotype: Its antigen is unidentified.

This CDR3 contains 15 residues. CDR1 and CDR2 (germline): MNHEY, SVGEGT. Trimming removed 6 bases at V and 3 bases at J, with 18 bases between. Material for sequencing was PBMCs or a T cell subset sorted from them (not recorded which). The chain is built from TRBV6-2 or TRBV6-3 and TRBJ2-7; D ambiguous. This receptor was taken from an adult woman who had mild COVID-19 (a few samples of this study predate the infection). Cell type and time point are not known. CDR3 loop: CASRSRAYLVYEQYF. Written as DNA, the CDR3 is TGTGCCAGCAGGAGTCGTGCCTACCTCGTCTACGAGCAGTACTTC.